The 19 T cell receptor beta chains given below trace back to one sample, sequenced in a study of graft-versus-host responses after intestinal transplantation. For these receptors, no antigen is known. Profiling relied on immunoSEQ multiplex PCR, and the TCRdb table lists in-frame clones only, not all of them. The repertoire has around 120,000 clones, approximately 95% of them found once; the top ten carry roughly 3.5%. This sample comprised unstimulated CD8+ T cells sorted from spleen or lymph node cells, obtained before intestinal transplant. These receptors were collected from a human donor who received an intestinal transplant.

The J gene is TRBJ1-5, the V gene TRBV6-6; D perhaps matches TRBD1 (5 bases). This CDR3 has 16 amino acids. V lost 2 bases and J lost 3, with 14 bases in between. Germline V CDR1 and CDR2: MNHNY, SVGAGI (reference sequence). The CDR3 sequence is CASSYDHRWFNQPQHF. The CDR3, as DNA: TGTGCCAGCAGTTACGATCACAGGTGGTTCAATCAGCCCCAGCATTTT.

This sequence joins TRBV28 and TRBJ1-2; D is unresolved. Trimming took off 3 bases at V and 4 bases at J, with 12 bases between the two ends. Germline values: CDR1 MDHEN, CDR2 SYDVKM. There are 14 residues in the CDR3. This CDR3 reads CASSFQVSSYGYTF. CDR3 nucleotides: TGTGCCAGCAGTTTTCAAGTCAGCTCCTATGGCTACACCTTC.

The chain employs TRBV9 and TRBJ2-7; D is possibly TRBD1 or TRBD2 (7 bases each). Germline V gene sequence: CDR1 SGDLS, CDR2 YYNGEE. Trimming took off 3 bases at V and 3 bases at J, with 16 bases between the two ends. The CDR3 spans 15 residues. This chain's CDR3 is CASSALGGGVYEQYF. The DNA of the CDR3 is TGTGCCAGCAGCGCCCTGGGAGGGGGCGTCTACGAGCAGTACTTC.

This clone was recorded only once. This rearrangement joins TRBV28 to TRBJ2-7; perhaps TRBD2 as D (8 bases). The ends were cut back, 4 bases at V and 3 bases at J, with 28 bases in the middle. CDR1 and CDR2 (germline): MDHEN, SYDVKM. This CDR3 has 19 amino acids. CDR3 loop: CASSSAGTESGRGDYEQYF. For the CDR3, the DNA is TGTGCCAGCAGTTCAGCCGGGACAGAGAGCGGGAGAGGAGACTACGAGCAGTACTTC.

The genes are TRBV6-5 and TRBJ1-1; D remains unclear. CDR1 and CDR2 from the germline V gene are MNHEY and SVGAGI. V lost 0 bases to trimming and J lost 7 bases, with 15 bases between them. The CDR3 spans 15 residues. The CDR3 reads CASSYSRRWTVEAFF. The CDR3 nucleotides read TGTGCCAGCAGTTACTCGCGCCGATGGACCGTTGAAGCTTTCTTT.

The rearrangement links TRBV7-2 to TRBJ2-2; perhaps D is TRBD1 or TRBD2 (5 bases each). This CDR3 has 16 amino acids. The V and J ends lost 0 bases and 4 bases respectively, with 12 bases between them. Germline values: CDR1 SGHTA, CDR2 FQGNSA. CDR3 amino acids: CASSLAGLGLTGELFF. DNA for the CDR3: TGTGCCAGCAGCTTAGCGGGGCTAGGACTCACCGGGGAGCTGTTTTTT.

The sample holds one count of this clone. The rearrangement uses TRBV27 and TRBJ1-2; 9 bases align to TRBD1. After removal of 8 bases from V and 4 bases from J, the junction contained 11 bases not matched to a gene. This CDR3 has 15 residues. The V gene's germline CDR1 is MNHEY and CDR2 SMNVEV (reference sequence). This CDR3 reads CASRILTGGGYGYTF. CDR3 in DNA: TGTGCCAGCCGCATATTGACAGGGGGTGGCTATGGCTACACCTTC.

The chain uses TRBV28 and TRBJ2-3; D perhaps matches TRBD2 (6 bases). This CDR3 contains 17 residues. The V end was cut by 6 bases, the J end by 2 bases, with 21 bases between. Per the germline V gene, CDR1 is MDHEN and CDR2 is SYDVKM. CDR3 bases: TGTGCCAGCAGATCTCCATGGAGGGTAGCGGTCACAGATACGCAGTATTTT. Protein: CASRSPWRVAVTDTQYF.

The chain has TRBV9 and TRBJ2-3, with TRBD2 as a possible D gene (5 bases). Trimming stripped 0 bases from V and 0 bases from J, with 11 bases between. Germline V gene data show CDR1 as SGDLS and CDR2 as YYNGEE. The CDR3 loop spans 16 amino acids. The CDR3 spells CASSVGGLTSTDTQYF. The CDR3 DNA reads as TGTGCCAGCAGCGTAGGAGGGCTTACTAGCACAGATACGCAGTATTTT.

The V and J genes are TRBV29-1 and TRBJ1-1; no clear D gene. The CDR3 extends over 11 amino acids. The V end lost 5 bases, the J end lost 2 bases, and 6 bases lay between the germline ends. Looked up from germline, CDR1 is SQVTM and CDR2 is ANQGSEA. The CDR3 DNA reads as TGCAGCGTTCCATATAACACTGAAGCTTTCTTT. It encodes CSVPYNTEAFF.

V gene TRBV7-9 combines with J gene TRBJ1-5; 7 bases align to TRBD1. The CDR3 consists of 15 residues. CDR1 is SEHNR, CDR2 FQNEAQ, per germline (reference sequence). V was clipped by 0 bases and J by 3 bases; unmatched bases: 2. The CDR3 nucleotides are TGTGCCAGCAGCTTAGCGGGACAGATCAATCAGCCCCAGCATTTT. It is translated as CASSLAGQINQPQHF.

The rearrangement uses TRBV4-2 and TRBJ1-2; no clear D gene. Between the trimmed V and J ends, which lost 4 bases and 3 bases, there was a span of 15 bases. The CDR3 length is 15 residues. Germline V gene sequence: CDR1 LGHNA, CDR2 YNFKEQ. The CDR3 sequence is CASSPRAAQYYGYTF. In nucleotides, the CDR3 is TGTGCCAGCAGCCCCCGGGCAGCCCAATACTATGGCTACACCTTC.

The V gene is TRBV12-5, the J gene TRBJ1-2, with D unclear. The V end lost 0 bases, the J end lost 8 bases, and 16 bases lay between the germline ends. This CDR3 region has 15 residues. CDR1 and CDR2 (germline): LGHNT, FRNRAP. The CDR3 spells CASGLVLSPKDGYTF. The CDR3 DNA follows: TGTGCTAGTGGTTTGGTACTATCTCCGAAGGACGGCTACACCTTC.

CDR3 bases: TGTGCCAGCAGCGTAGTTAGCGGGAGCACAGATACGCAGTATTTT. Its translation: CASSVVSGSTDTQYF. The chain is built from TRBV9 and TRBJ2-3, with 7 bases aligning to TRBD2. Germline V lookup: CDR1 SGDLS, CDR2 YYNGEE. The length of the CDR3 is 15 residues. Trimming at V came to 0 bases and at J to 0 bases, leaving 1 base not matched to a gene.

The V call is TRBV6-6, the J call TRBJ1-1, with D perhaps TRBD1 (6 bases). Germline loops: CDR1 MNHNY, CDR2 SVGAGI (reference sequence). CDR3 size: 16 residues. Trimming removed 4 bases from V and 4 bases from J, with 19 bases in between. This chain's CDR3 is CASSSGPGGASTEAFF. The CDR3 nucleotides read TGTGCCAGCAGTTCGGGCCCGGGGGGGGCCAGCACTGAAGCTTTCTTT.

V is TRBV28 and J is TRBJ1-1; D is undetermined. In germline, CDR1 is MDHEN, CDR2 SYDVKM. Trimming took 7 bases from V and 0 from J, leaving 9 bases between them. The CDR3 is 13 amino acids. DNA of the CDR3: TGTGCCAGCACCCCGACCCTGAACACTGAAGCTTTCTTT. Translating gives CASTPTLNTEAFF.

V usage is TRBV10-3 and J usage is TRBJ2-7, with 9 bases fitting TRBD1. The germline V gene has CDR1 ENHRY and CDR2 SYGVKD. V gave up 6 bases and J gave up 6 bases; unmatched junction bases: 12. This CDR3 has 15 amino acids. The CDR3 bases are TGTGCCATCAGAGTGGCAGAACAGGGGGCCTCCGAGCAGTACTTC. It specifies CAIRVAEQGASEQYF.

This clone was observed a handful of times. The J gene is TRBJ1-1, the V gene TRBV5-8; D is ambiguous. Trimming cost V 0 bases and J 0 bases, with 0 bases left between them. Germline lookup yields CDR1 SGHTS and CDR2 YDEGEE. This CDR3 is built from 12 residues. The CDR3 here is CASSLVNTEAFF. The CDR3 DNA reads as TGTGCCAGCAGCTTGGTGAACACTGAAGCTTTCTTT.

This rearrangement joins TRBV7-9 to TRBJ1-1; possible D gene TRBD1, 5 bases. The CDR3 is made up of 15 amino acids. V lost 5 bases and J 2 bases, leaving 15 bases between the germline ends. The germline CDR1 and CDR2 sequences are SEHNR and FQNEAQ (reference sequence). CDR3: CASSRAPTVNTEAFF. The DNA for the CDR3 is TGTGCCAGCAGCCGCGCCCCGACAGTTAACACTGAAGCTTTCTTT.